These 6 T cell receptor beta chains were all obtained from the same sample, sequenced in a study of tumor and adjacent non-tumor tissue in lung cancer. The library came from three nested PCR rounds adapted from ARM-PCR protocols. Each CDR3 protein gets one entry after TCRdb re-called the multiplex PCR reads with MiXCR. The table records some 71,000 distinct CDR3 sequences, around 70% of them present only once. This sample's RNA came from whole unsorted tissue. Sequenced input: lung tumor tissue. These receptors were taken from a woman between 35 and 50 years old with non-small cell lung cancer.

To note about this clonotype: Germline is not matched at one junction end, which may reflect a read error. The CDR3 DNA is TGTACCAGCAGTATAGAAGGAGTTCAAGTGACTCAGTACTTC. This codes for CTSSIEGVQVTQYF. The chain recombines TRBV12-3 or TRBV12-4 with TRBJ2-5; D not certain. There are 14 residues in the CDR3.

As concerns this clonotype: The junction shows a germline mismatch at one end, possibly a read error. This chain joins TRBV5-1 and TRBJ2-5, with TRBD1 as a possible D gene (6 bases). This CDR3 is built from 13 residues. The germline CDR1 and CDR2 sequences are SGHRS and YFSETQ. CDR3 amino acids: CASGGGAQETQCF. The CDR3 DNA follows: TGCGCCAGCGGGGGCGGAGCTCAAGAGACCCAGTGCTTC.

The V call is TRBV28, the J call TRBJ1-1; D is unclear. Trimming removed 7 bases at V and 1 base at J, with 10 bases between. CDR1 is MDHEN, CDR2 SYDVKM, per germline. The CDR3 runs to 13 residues. The CDR3 region has the DNA TGTGCCAGCATCGATGGTGGGAACACTGAAGCTTTCTTT. It yields the protein CASIDGGNTEAFF.

On this clonotype: An end of the junction differs from the germline gene, which may be a read error. The chain uses TRBV29-1 and TRBJ2-1; TRBD2 matches 8 bases. There are 16 residues in the CDR3. Germline-derived CDR1 and CDR2 are SQVTM and ANQGSEA. Here the CDR3 reads CSVAGPGGPCSNEQIF. CDR3 DNA sequence: TGCAGCGTAGCTGGGCCGGGAGGGCCGTGCAGCAATGAGCAGATCTTC.

Remarks on this clonotype: Because it lacks the conserved phenylalanine or tryptophan at the end, this CDR3 is likely a read error. The chain couples TRBV11-3 to TRBJ2-7; 9 nucleotides match TRBD1. This CDR3 has 16 amino acids. Germline V gene lookup returns CDR1 SGHNT and CDR2 YENEEA. In DNA form, the CDR3 reads TGTGTCAGCAGCTCGATATTGGACAGGGGCGTCTATGAGCAGTACTTA. It is translated as CVSSSILDRGVYEQYL.

Of note for this clonotype: It may be a read error: a sequence one base away is much more abundant. Because the CDR3 is missing its conserved closing phenylalanine or tryptophan, this is likely a read error. In DNA form, the CDR3 reads TGTGCCAGCAGCCACAGATATGGCTACACCGTC. Amino acids: CASSHRYGYTV. The V and J genes are TRBV28 and TRBJ1-2; D ambiguous. Germline CDR1 and CDR2: MDHEN and SYDVKM. CDR3 size: 11 residues. The germline V and J ends were trimmed by 6 bases and 5 bases, with 7 bases remaining between them.